Listed below are T cell receptor beta chains from one sample, sequenced in a study of human T cells and chemical hapten exposure. From the RACE reads, TCRdb called clonotypes with MiXCR, one entry per CDR3 protein. This table has about 160,000 distinct CDR3 sequences, roughly 26% appearing once. The sample was whole blood, taken in connection with sensitization to the hapten diphenylcyclopropenone (DPC). The receptor source for this set is a woman aged 18-29 years with alopecia areata. Some clones in this sample may be carry-over from other donors' samples. CDR3s include the opening cysteine and the closing phenylalanine or tryptophan. A D gene is named only where the DNA matches it firmly. Clone size appears in some rows only: once, few, many, or a class for an expanded clone.

TRBV21-1	TRBJ1-3	-	-	TGTGCCAGCAGCTGGACAGGGCGATCCTCTGGAAACACCATATATTTT	CASSWTGRSSGNTIYF
TRBV28	TRBJ1-5	-	few	TGTGCCAGCTCTGGCTTTGTGCCCCAGCATTTT	CASSGFVPQHF
TRBV29-1	TRBJ2-7	TRBD2	many	TGCAGCGTGCGGGAGGTAGAGCAGTACTTC	CSVREVEQYF
TRBV7-2	TRBJ2-1	TRBD2	-	TGTGCCAGCAGCCCGAGGACTAGCGGGGGATACAATGAGCAGTTCTTC	CASSPRTSGGYNEQFF
TRBV7-9	TRBJ1-1	TRBD1	few	TGTGCCAGCAGCTTAGCTCTCGGGACAGGGAGAACTGAAGCTTTCTTT	CASSLALGTGRTEAFF
TRBV6-2/TRBV6-3	TRBJ2-2	TRBD2	-	TGTGCCAGCAGTTCCCACGGACTAGGGGAAACCGGGGAGCTGTTTTTT	CASSSHGLGETGELFF
TRBV5-1	TRBJ1-2	-	-	TGCGCCAGCAGCCCCGGACAGATGGGCTATGGCTACACCTTC	CASSPGQMGYGYTF
TRBV27	TRBJ2-1	TRBD2	-	TGTGCCAGCAGAACTAGCGGGGTCTACAATGAGCAGTTCTTC	CASRTSGVYNEQFF
TRBV6-5	TRBJ2-3	TRBD2	-	TGTGCCAGCAGATTACAACTAGCGGGGGGTGGTGATACGCAGTATTTT	CASRLQLAGGGDTQYF
TRBV10-3	TRBJ2-5	TRBD2	many	TGTGCCATATTAAAGGGACTAGCCGGAGAGACCCAGTACTTC	CAILKGLAGETQYF
TRBV20-1	TRBJ1-1	-	-	TGCAGTGCTCTGGGGAGGGTGGCCCGCACTGAAGCTTTCTTT	CSALGRVARTEAFF
TRBV4-3	TRBJ2-2	-	few	TGCGCCAGCAGCCAAGACGGATTAGCGTACACCGGGGAGCTGTTTTTT	CASSQDGLAYTGELFF
TRBV10-3	TRBJ2-1	-	few	TGTGCCATCAGTCGTGACCCCGAGGGTGAGCAGTTCTTC	CAISRDPEGEQFF
TRBV4-3	TRBJ2-3	TRBD2	-	TGCGCCAGCAGCCAAGATACTAGCGAGAGCACAGATATGCAGTATTTT	CASSQDTSESTDMQYF
TRBV4-1	TRBJ2-7	-	-	TGCGCCAGCAGCCAAGATAGGAGCGGTTCCAGGGGTCGGTACTTC	CASSQDRSGSRGRYF
TRBV20-1	TRBJ2-2	TRBD2	few	TGCAGTGCTGATAGCGGGGGGGCCGTCACCGGGGAGCTGTTTTTT	CSADSGGAVTGELFF
TRBV11-2	TRBJ2-1	TRBD2	few	TGTGCCAGCAGCCCAACCGGGACTAGCTACAATGAGCAGTTCTTC	CASSPTGTSYNEQFF
TRBV3-1	TRBJ2-7	TRBD2	-	TGTGCCAGCAGCCAAGGCCCAGGGAGGGTCGAGCAGTACTTC	CASSQGPGRVEQYF
TRBV29-1	TRBJ1-4	-	-	TGCAGCCACCTGGGAGAAGGCGAAAAACTGTTTTTT	CSHLGEGEKLFF
TRBV4-1	TRBJ1-1	-	few	TGCGCCAGCAGCCAAGATGAGGCTATGAACACTGAAGCTTTCTTT	CASSQDEAMNTEAFF
TRBV11-1	TRBJ2-5	-	few	TGTGCCAGCAGCGCCCAGGAGACCCAGTACTTC	CASSAQETQYF
TRBV19	TRBJ1-5	-	few	TGTGCCAGCCGAAAGGGCGGGGGGGGCAATCAGCCCCAGCATTTT	CASRKGGGGNQPQHF
TRBV20-1	TRBJ1-2	TRBD1	few	TGCAGTGGCAAGACCGAGCCCAGGGGGCGGAGCTATGGCTACACCTTC	CSGKTEPRGRSYGYTF
TRBV10-3	TRBJ2-3	TRBD2	-	TGTGCCATCACCCGAACTAGCGGGAGATCAGATACGCAGTATTTT	CAITRTSGRSDTQYF
TRBV29-1	TRBJ2-1	-	-	TGCAGCGCCGCGACAGGCTACAATGAGCAGTTCTTC	CSAATGYNEQFF
TRBV10-3	TRBJ2-1	TRBD2	-	TGTGCCATCAGTGTAGAACTAGCGGGGTTCTACAATGAGCAGTTCTTC	CAISVELAGFYNEQFF
TRBV4-1	TRBJ2-7	-	-	TGCGCCAGCAGCCCGGGACTGGTCTCCTACGAGCAGTACTTC	CASSPGLVSYEQYF
TRBV6-1	TRBJ1-5	-	-	TGTGCCAGCAAAGATCAGGGGCAGCAGCCCCAGCATTTT	CASKDQGQQPQHF
TRBV4-1	TRBJ1-6	-	-	TGCGCCAGCAGCCCGTCCAGTGGTTCACCCCTCCACTTT	CASSPSSGSPLHF
TRBV29-1	TRBJ2-3	-	-	TGCACCATCGGACGGGACACAGATACGCAGTATTTT	CTIGRDTDTQYF
TRBV4-1	TRBJ2-7	TRBD1	-	TGCGCCAGCAGCCCCCGGGACAGCTCCTACGAGCAGTACTTC	CASSPRDSSYEQYF
TRBV27	TRBJ1-4	-	few	TGTGCCAGCAGTTTAAACAGGATACACGAAAAACTGTTTTTT	CASSLNRIHEKLFF
TRBV11-1	TRBJ2-1	TRBD2	-	TGTGCCAGCAGCCCGAGAGGTAGCGGGGGGTACAATGAGCAGTTCTTC	CASSPRGSGGYNEQFF
TRBV9	TRBJ2-5	-	-	TGTGCCAGCAGCGTAGGAGGTTCGAGTTTCGAGACCCAGTACTTC	CASSVGGSSFETQYF
TRBV7-9	TRBJ2-5	TRBD1	-	TGTGCCAGCAGCCAACTGACAGGGGGCGAGGCCCAGTACTTC	CASSQLTGGEAQYF
TRBV4-3	TRBJ1-1	-	-	TGCGCCAGCAGGGACGAGACGAACACTGAAGCTTTCTTT	CASRDETNTEAFF
TRBV2	TRBJ2-3	-	-	TGTGCCAGCAGGGGGACGAGACTCTCGGGTACGCAGTATTTT	CASRGTRLSGTQYF
TRBV7-8	TRBJ1-5	-	few	TGTGCCAGCAGCTTAGCGCTGGTTCAGCCCCAGCATTTT	CASSLALVQPQHF
TRBV3-1	TRBJ2-3	-	-	TGTGCCAGCAGCCGACGGAAAGGAGCAGATACGCAGTATTTT	CASSRRKGADTQYF
TRBV2	TRBJ1-1	TRBD1	-	TGTGCCAGCACAAGAGACAGGGGTAATACTGAAGCTTTCTTT	CASTRDRGNTEAFF
TRBV29-1	TRBJ1-1	-	-	TGCAGCGTTGAAGATCGCAGGGCGGGTGAAGCTTTCTTT	CSVEDRRAGEAFF
TRBV6-2/TRBV6-3	TRBJ2-7	TRBD2	few	TGTGCCAGCAGTTACGCCCCCCCCGGCGGGAGATACGAGCAGTACTTC	CASSYAPPGGRYEQYF
TRBV7-2	TRBJ1-5	-	many	TGTGCCAGCAGCTTCGACCGGGTCCCCAATCAGCCCCAGCATTTT	CASSFDRVPNQPQHF
TRBV11-3	TRBJ2-5	-	-	TGTGCCAGCAGCTTAGATGGTAACAGTCAGTACTTC	CASSLDGNSQYF
TRBV7-2	TRBJ2-7	-	few	TGTGCCAGCAGCTTAGTCTCTCAGGGCGTTTCCTACGAGCAGTACTTC	CASSLVSQGVSYEQYF
TRBV20-1	TRBJ2-7	TRBD1	-	TGCAATGGAGGGGACAGGACCCTGAACTACGAGCAGTACTTC	CNGGDRTLNYEQYF